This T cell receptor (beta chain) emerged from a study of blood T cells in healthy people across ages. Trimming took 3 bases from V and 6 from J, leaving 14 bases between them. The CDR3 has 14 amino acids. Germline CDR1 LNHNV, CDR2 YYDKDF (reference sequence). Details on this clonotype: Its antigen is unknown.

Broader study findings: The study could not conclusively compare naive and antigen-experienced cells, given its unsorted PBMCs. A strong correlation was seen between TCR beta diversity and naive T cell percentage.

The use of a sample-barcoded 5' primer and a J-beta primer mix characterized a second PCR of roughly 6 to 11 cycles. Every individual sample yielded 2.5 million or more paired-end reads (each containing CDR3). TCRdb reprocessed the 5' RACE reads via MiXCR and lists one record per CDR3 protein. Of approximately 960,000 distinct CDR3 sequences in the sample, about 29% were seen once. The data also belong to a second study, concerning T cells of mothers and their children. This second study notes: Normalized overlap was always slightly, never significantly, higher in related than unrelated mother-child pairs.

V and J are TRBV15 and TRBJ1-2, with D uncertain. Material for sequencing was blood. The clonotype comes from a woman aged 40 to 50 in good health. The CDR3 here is CATSSRSRRDGYTF. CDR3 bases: TGTGCCACCAGCAGCCGGTCCAGACGGGATGGCTACACCTTC.